Listed below are T cell receptor beta chains from one sample, sequenced in a study of T cells in Graves' hyperthyroidism and ophthalmopathy. Each CDR3 protein gets one entry after TCRdb re-called the multiplex PCR reads with MiXCR. The sample has approximately 520,000 distinct CDR3 sequences; about 24% are singletons. The sequencing input was blood. These TCRs come from a woman aged 25 to 39 with Graves' ophthalmopathy. Both conserved end residues are part of each CDR3. The order of the fields is clone size, V gene, J gene, D gene, CDR3 protein, CDR3 DNA. D genes are given only for firm matches. Clone size is stated in some rows and not others, as once, few, many or a class when expanded.

size: many; V: TRBV6-1; J: TRBJ2-5; D: .; CDR3: CASSEDGRPRETQYF; DNA: TGTGCCAGCAGTGAAGACGGTCGGCCCCGGGAGACCCAGTACTTC
size: many; V: TRBV4-3; J: TRBJ1-3; D: .; CDR3: CASSQVRGSGNTIYF; DNA: TGCGCCAGCAGCCAAGTGCGAGGCTCTGGAAACACCATATATTTT
size: .; V: TRBV30; J: TRBJ2-2; D: .; CDR3: CAWSVLAATGELFF; DNA: TGTGCCTGGAGTGTACTGGCGGCGACCGGGGAGCTGTTTTTT
size: many; V: TRBV6-2/TRBV6-3; J: TRBJ2-2; D: .; CDR3: CASQSTGLGELFF; DNA: TGTGCCAGCCAATCGACAGGACTCGGGGAGCTGTTTTTT
size: .; V: TRBV20-1; J: TRBJ1-2; D: .; CDR3: CSARDRGGANYGYTF; DNA: TGCAGTGCTAGAGATCGGGGGGGGGCTAACTATGGCTACACCTTC
size: .; V: TRBV4-1; J: TRBJ2-5; D: TRBD2; CDR3: CASSQDLSSGRVKTQYF; DNA: TGCGCCAGCAGCCAAGATCTGTCTAGCGGGAGGGTTAAGACCCAGTACTTC
size: many; V: TRBV20-1; J: TRBJ2-5; D: TRBD2; CDR3: CEGRASGENQKTQYF; DNA: TGCGAGGGTAGGGCTAGCGGGGAAAACCAAAAGACCCAGTACTTC
size: many; V: TRBV20-1; J: TRBJ1-2; D: .; CDR3: CSARTDNTYGYTF; DNA: TGCAGTGCGAGAACAGATAATACCTATGGCTACACCTTC
size: few; V: TRBV3-1; J: TRBJ2-5; D: TRBD1; CDR3: CASSHGTARVGETQYF; DNA: TGTGCCAGCAGCCACGGGACAGCCAGAGTCGGAGAGACCCAGTACTTC
size: many; V: TRBV20-1; J: TRBJ2-5; D: .; CDR3: CSARTFETQYF; DNA: TGCAGTGCTAGGACTTTCGAGACCCAGTACTTC
size: many; V: TRBV12-3/TRBV12-4; J: TRBJ2-5; D: .; CDR3: CASSWSLEETQYF; DNA: TGTGCCAGCAGTTGGAGCCTGGAAGAGACCCAGTACTTC
size: many; V: TRBV12-3/TRBV12-4; J: TRBJ2-5; D: TRBD2; CDR3: CASSPSGGETQYF; DNA: TGTGCCAGCAGCCCTAGCGGGGGCGAGACCCAGTACTTC
size: many; V: TRBV4-1; J: TRBJ1-5; D: TRBD1; CDR3: CASSQDRTGAQPQHF; DNA: TGCGCCAGCAGCCAAGACCGCACAGGGGCTCAGCCCCAGCATTTT
size: .; V: TRBV6-1; J: TRBJ1-1; D: .; CDR3: CASSNTNRDLNTEAFF; DNA: TGTGCCAGCAGCAATACGAACAGGGACCTGAACACTGAAGCTTTCTTT
size: many; V: TRBV11-1; J: TRBJ1-1; D: .; CDR3: CASSLGGAGLNTEAFF; DNA: TGTGCCAGCAGCTTAGGAGGGGCAGGCCTGAACACTGAAGCTTTCTTT
size: few; V: TRBV6-5; J: TRBJ1-2; D: .; CDR3: CASSYSKGQSYGYTF; DNA: TGTGCCAGCAGTTACTCGAAGGGTCAGTCCTATGGCTACACCTTC
size: .; V: TRBV2; J: TRBJ1-2; D: .; CDR3: CASSDTDYYGYTF; DNA: TGTGCCAGCAGTGACACGGATTACTATGGCTACACCTTC
size: many; V: TRBV11-1; J: TRBJ2-7; D: TRBD1; CDR3: CASSVSLGTGEWYEQYF; DNA: TGTGCCAGCAGCGTCTCACTGGGGACAGGGGAATGGTACGAGCAGTACTTC
size: .; V: TRBV7-2; J: TRBJ1-2; D: TRBD1; CDR3: CASSSNRQGGYTF; DNA: TGTGCCAGCAGCTCTAACCGACAGGGTGGCTACACCTTC
size: .; V: TRBV6-5; J: TRBJ1-1; D: .; CDR3: CASSYLHGNTEAFF; DNA: TGTGCCAGCAGTTACCTACATGGGAACACTGAAGCTTTCTTT
size: many; V: TRBV28; J: TRBJ2-7; D: .; CDR3: CASSLNSASSYEQYF; DNA: TGTGCCAGCAGTTTAAATTCGGCCAGCTCCTACGAGCAGTACTTC
size: many; V: TRBV10-3; J: TRBJ2-5; D: TRBD2; CDR3: CAISPGLAGPETQYF; DNA: TGTGCCATCAGCCCGGGACTAGCGGGACCGGAGACCCAGTACTTC
size: many; V: TRBV12-3/TRBV12-4; J: TRBJ1-2; D: .; CDR3: CASSPGTYLYGYTF; DNA: TGTGCCAGCAGTCCCGGGACCTACCTGTATGGCTACACCTTC
size: many; V: TRBV12-3/TRBV12-4; J: TRBJ1-5; D: .; CDR3: CASRGGTNQPQHF; DNA: TGTGCCAGCAGGGGGGGAACTAATCAGCCCCAGCATTTT
size: many; V: TRBV6-1; J: TRBJ1-1; D: .; CDR3: CASSPHRGKAFF; DNA: TGTGCCAGCAGTCCCCATCGGGGCAAGGCTTTCTTT
size: many; V: TRBV7-2; J: TRBJ1-2; D: .; CDR3: CASSLSPRRGYTF; DNA: TGTGCCAGCAGCTTAAGCCCCCGGCGGGGCTACACCTTC
size: many; V: TRBV7-9; J: TRBJ1-1; D: .; CDR3: CASSLSNGGTEAFF; DNA: TGTGCCAGCAGCTTATCGAACGGTGGGACTGAAGCTTTCTTT
size: .; V: TRBV6-1; J: TRBJ2-7; D: .; CDR3: CASGTPFSYEQYF; DNA: TGTGCCAGCGGGACACCTTTTTCCTACGAGCAGTACTTC
size: few; V: TRBV10-3; J: TRBJ1-2; D: .; CDR3: CAISERSEHGYTF; DNA: TGTGCCATCAGTGAGCGAAGTGAGCATGGCTACACCTTC
size: many; V: TRBV6-2/TRBV6-3; J: TRBJ1-1; D: TRBD1; CDR3: CASSYQGVTEAFF; DNA: TGTGCCAGCAGTTACCAGGGGGTTACTGAAGCTTTCTTT
size: many; V: TRBV5-1; J: TRBJ2-7; D: .; CDR3: CASSFGGNSYEQYF; DNA: TGCGCCAGCAGCTTTGGGGGGAACTCCTACGAGCAGTACTTC
size: few; V: TRBV6-1; J: TRBJ2-3; D: .; CDR3: CASKRSTGEGTDTQYF; DNA: TGTGCCAGCAAAAGGTCTACAGGAGAAGGCACAGATACGCAGTATTTT
size: once; V: TRBV28; J: TRBJ2-3; D: .; CDR3: CASSFWAGEFTDTQYF; DNA: TGTGCCAGCAGTTTTTGGGCAGGGGAATTCACAGATACGCAGTATTTT
size: many; V: TRBV24-1; J: TRBJ2-2; D: .; CDR3: CAAENANTGELFF; DNA: TGTGCCGCAGAAAACGCGAACACCGGGGAGCTGTTTTTT
size: .; V: TRBV28; J: TRBJ1-5; D: .; CDR3: CASSHSRGKQPQHF; DNA: TGTGCCAGCAGCCACAGCAGGGGCAAGCAGCCCCAGCATTTT
size: .; V: TRBV15; J: TRBJ1-1; D: .; CDR3: CATSSTGNTEAFF; DNA: TGTGCCACCAGTTCCACCGGGAACACTGAAGCTTTCTTT
size: .; V: TRBV11-2; J: TRBJ2-7; D: TRBD2; CDR3: CASSLDSASGSKEQYF; DNA: TGTGCCAGCAGCTTAGATTCAGCTAGCGGGAGTAAGGAGCAGTACTTC
size: .; V: TRBV12-3/TRBV12-4; J: TRBJ2-7; D: .; CDR3: CASSVQGLYEQYF; DNA: TGTGCCAGCAGTGTTCAGGGACTCTACGAGCAGTACTTC
size: few; V: TRBV7-8; J: TRBJ2-5; D: .; CDR3: CATGWVVWETQYF; DNA: TGTGCCACCGGTTGGGTGGTATGGGAGACCCAGTACTTC
size: many; V: TRBV7-7; J: TRBJ2-5; D: TRBD1; CDR3: CASSADRDETQYF; DNA: TGTGCTAGCAGCGCAGACAGGGACGAGACCCAGTACTTC
size: many; V: TRBV29-1; J: TRBJ2-5; D: .; CDR3: CSVMVGAGETQYF; DNA: TGCAGCGTTATGGTGGGGGCGGGGGAGACCCAGTACTTC
size: .; V: TRBV6-4; J: TRBJ2-5; D: .; CDR3: CASRDSTRTQYF; DNA: TGTGCCAGCAGGGACTCCACCAGGACCCAGTACTTC
size: many; V: TRBV27; J: TRBJ1-2; D: .; CDR3: CASSLSMVETNGYTF; DNA: TGTGCCAGCAGTTTATCGATGGTGGAAACGAATGGCTACACCTTC
size: .; V: TRBV7-3; J: TRBJ1-2; D: .; CDR3: CASSLTTGTSSGYTF; DNA: TGTGCCAGCAGCTTAACCACGGGGACATCATCCGGCTACACCTTC
size: .; V: TRBV6-4; J: TRBJ2-7; D: .; CDR3: CASSDSTGLADPTMDQYF; DNA: TGTGCCAGCAGTGACTCGACTGGACTCGCTGATCCTACGATGGATCAGTACTTC
size: few; V: TRBV12-3/TRBV12-4; J: TRBJ1-3; D: TRBD1; CDR3: CASPGQGVPLSSGNTIYF; DNA: TGTGCCAGCCCGGGACAGGGGGTTCCATTAAGCTCTGGAAACACCATATATTTT
size: many; V: TRBV12-3/TRBV12-4; J: TRBJ1-1; D: TRBD1; CDR3: CASSLGQSDGTEAFF; DNA: TGTGCCAGCAGTTTGGGACAGAGTGACGGGACTGAAGCTTTCTTT
size: few; V: TRBV6-5; J: TRBJ1-5; D: TRBD1; CDR3: CASRYAPTGGNQPQHF; DNA: TGTGCCAGCAGATACGCACCAACAGGGGGTAATCAGCCCCAGCATTTT
size: few; V: TRBV5-1; J: TRBJ2-7; D: TRBD1; CDR3: CASGLQGVKDEQYF; DNA: TGCGCCAGCGGGCTACAGGGGGTTAAGGACGAGCAGTACTTC
size: many; V: TRBV6-2/TRBV6-3; J: TRBJ1-5; D: .; CDR3: CASGLGYQPQHF; DNA: TGTGCCAGCGGCCTCGGGTATCAGCCCCAGCATTTT
size: .; V: TRBV6-5; J: TRBJ1-2; D: TRBD1; CDR3: CASSYSTGTGYGYTF; DNA: TGTGCCAGCAGTTACTCGACAGGGACCGGCTATGGCTACACCTTC
size: few; V: TRBV3-1; J: TRBJ1-2; D: .; CDR3: CASSQESGGGYGYTF; DNA: TGTGCCAGCAGCCAAGAGTCTGGGGGGGGCTATGGCTACACCTTC
size: many; V: TRBV3-1; J: TRBJ2-5; D: .; CDR3: CASSVRVPETQYF; DNA: TGTGCCAGCAGCGTCAGGGTCCCAGAGACCCAGTACTTC
size: .; V: TRBV28; J: TRBJ1-2; D: TRBD1; CDR3: CAIPTTGSHYGYTF; DNA: TGTGCCATCCCGACGACAGGGTCACACTATGGCTACACCTTC
size: many; V: TRBV11-2; J: TRBJ2-7; D: .; CDR3: CASSQFSETYEQYF; DNA: TGTGCCAGCAGCCAGTTTTCAGAAACCTACGAGCAGTACTTC